Sequencing of this T cell receptor beta chain was carried out in a study of OX40 agonist ivuxolimab in advanced cancers. Study-level background: Ivuxolimab was an agonistic, fully human IgG2 monoclonal antibody directed against OX40 (CD134), a costimulatory receptor. In the dose-escalation cohort, around four fifths of patients were male, and the mean age was 60 years with a range of roughly 20 to 80. The monotherapy dose-escalation portion (N ≈ 57 patients) of the phase I ivuxolimab trial is reported in the paper. Of the approximately 54 patients in dose escalation, about 19 had hepatocellular carcinoma, about 15 had melanoma, 9 had renal cell carcinoma and 9 had head and neck cancer. Peripheral TCRbeta sequencing aimed to test whether ivuxolimab altered TCR sequence diversity and caused clonal T-cell expansion. Intravenous ivuxolimab was administered to patients every 2 weeks at six dose levels: 0.01, 0.1, 0.3, 1.5, 3 and 10 mg/kg. Three dose-escalation patients achieved partial responses, one with hepatocellular carcinoma and two with cutaneous melanoma. Prior anti-PD-1, anti-PD-L1 or anti-CTLA-4 therapy was permitted, and 40% to 50% of dose-escalation patients had received checkpoint inhibitors.

The trial excluded patients who had a history of autoimmune disease or were on systemic immunosuppression. Peripheral blood for TCR sequencing was collected from all dose cohorts at baseline, on cycle 4 day 1, and on cycle 7 day 1. The samples were taken from a phase I, first-in-human, multicenter, open-label dose-escalation trial of ivuxolimab. Adults with locally advanced or metastatic head and neck squamous cell, hepatocellular, melanoma or renal cell carcinoma were enrolled in the trial. Before TCR sequencing, CD4+ and CD8+ T cells were separately sorted from peripheral blood. Broader findings and caveats from the paper: At doses of 0.1 to 3.0 mg/kg, clonal expansion of both CD4+ and CD8+ T cells in blood was seen between baseline and week 6. After ivuxolimab, more expanded clones were found on average in CD8+ T cells than in CD4+ T cells. The antigen specificity of the clonally expanded peripheral T cells was not determined. Low levels of normalized T-cell clonal expansion were also seen in some patients who did not respond. Partial responders in the 0.1-3.0 mg/kg groups had among the lowest normalized peripheral clonal expansion, especially among CD8+ T cells.

Genomic DNA was extracted from sorted cells for sequencing of the TCRbeta CDR3 region. TCRbeta CDR3 regions were sequenced using the immunoSEQ Assay. Not all clones reach the TCRdb copy of this immuneACCESS table, which keeps in-frame sequences only. Checked studies attribute under half of the gap to unresolved V genes and leave the rest unexplained. The sample table lists about 110,000 clones, less than 95% of them with a count of one. Around 0.61% of the sample comes from the top ten. Per the germline V gene, SGHAT is the CDR1 and FQNNGV is the CDR2. The cysteine opens and the phenylalanine closes a CDR3 of 15 amino acids. Only the CDR3 DNA stays, 45 bases, in frame from base 1. Germline trimming: 7 bases from V, 3 bases from J; junction bases outside gene matches: 8. To note about this clone: Its binding antigen is unknown. The record has no base qualities; no much larger clone is one base away.

The origin of this receptor is an adult with an advanced solid tumor such as melanoma, head and neck, liver or kidney cancer. Source: CD4+ or CD8+ T cells sorted from blood, taken in a trial of the OX40 agonist ivuxolimab. The sequence is built from TRBV11-2 and TRBJ2-2; 7 bases in between match TRBD1. The DNA sequence is as follows: TGTGCCAGCAACCCCGGGACAGATTACACCGGGGAGCTGTTTTTT. Translation gives CASNPGTDYTGELFF.